This T cell receptor beta chain was profiled in a study of blood T cell repertoires in COVID-19. After removal of 4 bases from V and 6 bases from J, the junction contained 12 bases not matched to a gene. Germline V gene lookup returns CDR1 SGHAT and CDR2 FQNNGV. The CDR3 sequence is 16 residues long. Some clones are missing from TCRdb's copy, which holds only in-frame ones; the method was immunoSEQ multiplex PCR. The sample comprises some 230,000 clones, 70% to 90% of which are singletons, and approximately 2% rests with the top ten. This TCR derives from a man aged 25 to 40 who had recovered from COVID-19. This sequence joins TRBV11-2 and TRBJ2-3, with 8 bases lining up with TRBD2. Source material: peripheral blood. The CDR3 nucleotides read TGTGCCAGCAGCTCAGCGGGGGTGAGGGGAGAGGATACGCAGTATTTT. Translating gives CASSSAGVRGEDTQYF.